This T cell receptor beta chain was documented in a study of cytomegalovirus exposure and HLA in healthy donors. Donors were nominally healthy when sampled, though unrecorded immune exposures were likely. Amplification used 60 Vbeta primers and 13 Jbeta primers. Sequencing used immunoSEQ multiplex PCR; TCRdb keeps in-frame clones, though not all of them. The data contain 100,000 to 150,000 clones, roughly four fifths of them singletons. General observations from the study: As was reported, the HLA-A and HLA-B alleles of most subjects were accurately predicted from TCR beta sequences. The study flagged fewer than 200 TCR beta chains as cytomegalovirus-associated. HLA allele associations emerged for roughly 16,000 TCR beta sequences in a later analysis, at 0.05 false discovery rate.

CDR3 length equals 14 residues. Of note for this clone: The antigen remains unidentified.

This clonotype was sampled from a girl aged 2 to 9 in good health and CMV-seronegative. V is TRBV21-1 and J is TRBJ2-3; the table's D call, TRBD1, has no DNA check behind it. TRBV21-1 is reported as a pseudogene. The sample comprised PBMCs. CDR3 in DNA: TGTGCCAGCATGGGGGCGTGGGTTTCAGATACGCAGTATTTT. This codes for CASMGAWVSDTQYF.